This T cell receptor beta chain comes out of a study of OX40 agonist ivuxolimab in advanced cancers. At the level of the study: Previous treatment with anti-PD-1, anti-PD-L1 or anti-CTLA-4 therapy was allowed; 40% had received some. Patients achieving partial responses numbered three: one hepatocellular carcinoma case and two cutaneous melanoma cases. Study-level findings and limits: Blood T cells, both CD4+ and CD8+, expanded clonally by week 6 at 0.1 to 3.0 mg/kg.

The germline gives CDR1 SGHNT, CDR2 YYREEE (reference sequence). This CDR3 contains 19 residues. The trim removed 0 bases at V and 3 bases at J, leaving 15 bases unmatched. At baseline, cycle 4 day 1, and cycle 7 day 1, blood was sampled. On this clone: Its target is not known.

Produced via immunoSEQ multiplex PCR; TCRdb's table is partial and in-frame only. The table lists roughly 69,000 clones, 87% of them singletons. The sequence came from an adult with an advanced solid tumor such as melanoma, head and neck, liver or kidney cancer. The chain couples TRBV5-4 to TRBJ2-5; 9 bases are shared with TRBD2. Material: CD4+ or CD8+ T cells sorted from blood, obtained in a trial of the OX40 agonist ivuxolimab. CDR3 protein: CASSLDSPRSSGEEETQYF. CDR3 DNA: TGTGCCAGCAGCTTGGACAGCCCTAGATCTAGCGGGGAGGAAGAGACCCAGTACTTC.